This record concerns one T cell receptor beta chain sequence. The table came from immunoSEQ multiplex PCR; TCRdb's copy has only in-frame clones and leaves some out. This repertoire shows 13,000 or so clones, around 86% found once; its top ten account for about 44%. The entry originates in a study of OX40 agonist ivuxolimab in advanced cancers. The wider study: The patients received ivuxolimab by intravenous route every 2 weeks at 0.01 to 10 mg/kg.

The CDR3 totals 14 residues. CDR1 and CDR2 from the germline V gene are SGHRS and YFSETQ. V lost 6 bases and J lost 9; bases outside the gene matches: 9. The chain joins TRBV5-1 to TRBJ2-1; 10 bases are shared with TRBD2. The sample in question was CD4+ or CD8+ T cells sorted from blood, obtained in a trial of the OX40 agonist ivuxolimab. The sequence was obtained from an adult with an advanced solid tumor such as melanoma, head and neck, liver or kidney cancer. The CDR3 loop reads CASTPGLAGVEQFF. CDR3 bases: TGCGCCAGCACCCCGGGTCTAGCGGGGGTTGAGCAGTTCTTC.